Reported below is one T cell receptor (beta chain). This clonotype has at least ten counts. Its recognized antigen is unknown. Base qualities are not provided; no much larger clone lies one nucleotide away. The library was prepared using 5' RACE. Reads for this sample came from a NextSeq 500. In the TCR library protocol, unique molecular identifiers were attached to individual cDNA molecules to correct for PCR bias and sequencing error. Both TCR alpha and beta chains were sequenced, and tight co-correlation was observed between alpha and beta sequence abundances in each sample. Processing in the source paper ran as follows. V gene, J gene and CDR3 annotation of TCR sequences was performed with Decombinator V4. TCRs were defined as expanded if a significant change between any two time points was detected under a Poisson model with p below 0.0001. TCR abundances were normalised to the total number of TCRs sequenced per sample and expressed as counts per million. MAIT TCRs were defined by TRAV1-2 paired with TRAJ12, TRAJ20 or TRAJ33, and iNKT TCRs by TRAV10 paired with TRAJ18. VDJdb, accessed 1 November 2021, was searched for CMV, EBV and SARS-CoV-2 annotated TCRs, with TCRs annotated for multiple antigens excluded. The public reads were reanalyzed by TCRdb: fastp trimming at Q25, MiXCR alignment, in-frame beta chains only. Duplicate CDR3 protein sequences are folded into a single record with the most common DNA and genes. In this record, the V and J calls reflect TCRdb's handling and not the investigators' own analysis. The sample has 50,000 to 75,000 distinct CDR3 sequences on record, approximately 9.2% of them singletons. Of the sample, roughly an eighth falls within the top ten clones.

A distance of 14 bases separates the germline ends of V and J, which lose 3 bases and 1 base respectively. The CDR3 runs 16 residues from the cysteine to the phenylalanine. Only the CDR3 DNA stays, 48 bases, in frame from base 1. The germline V gene specifies SGHTA as CDR1 and FQGTGA as CDR2. A case-control design nested within a healthcare worker cohort in London, UK, was used, with weekly nasopharyngeal swab PCR tests and blood sampling performed. Healthcare workers were recruited between 23 and 31 March 2020, during the week of the UK lockdown, and were followed weekly for up to roughly 16 weeks. The source of the sample is a study of early T cells in non-severe SARS-CoV-2 infection (dated by TCRdb to the early 2020s). About the investigation overall: Because TCR sequencing relied on bulk RNA taken from unsorted whole blood, pairing of alpha and beta chains was not possible. Study-wide conclusions, independent of this receptor: VDJdb matching was skewed toward anti-spike CD8 responses and likely underestimated virus-specific expansions by missing private and CD4 specificities.

The sequence was collected from an adult who was a healthcare worker with PCR-confirmed SARS-CoV-2 infection or an uninfected control (not recorded which). Here the chain combines TRBV7-3 and TRBJ2-3; TRBD2 might be the D gene, on 5 matching bases. Sequencing was performed on whole blood, taken at baseline. The CDR3 protein is CASSFESGSGTDTQYF. The nucleotide sequence reads as follows: TGTGCCAGCAGCTTCGAATCGGGGTCAGGCACAGATACGCAGTATTTT.